The source of this TCR beta chain is a study of blood T cell repertoires in COVID-19. Study overall: COVID-19 samples, acute and convalescent, were from the United States, Italy and Spain. Sample material is recorded as cDNA or gDNA derived from T cells, B-cell-depleted T cells, or PBMCs.

In the source study's methods: Reference gene primer amplification gave nucleated cell count estimates. Assay: immunoSEQ multiplex PCR; the TCRdb copy retains only in-frame clones and omits some. The V and J calls and the clone size are those of that table, but D and trimming were determined from the DNA. The repertoire has 150,000 to 200,000 clones, 80% to 85% of them found once; the top ten carry roughly 9.1%. V was shortened by 1 base and J by 0 bases, with 9 bases between the two germline ends. The CDR3 spans 16 residues. Germline V gene sequence: CDR1 SEHNR, CDR2 FQNEAQ (reference sequence). The V and J genes are TRBV7-9 and TRBJ1-4, with D hard to call. Sequencing input: peripheral blood. This clonotype was obtained from an elderly woman with active or convalescent COVID-19. This CDR3 reads CASSLGAGATNEKLFF. DNA of the CDR3: TGTGCCAGCAGCTTAGGGGCGGGAGCAACTAATGAAAAACTGTTTTTT.